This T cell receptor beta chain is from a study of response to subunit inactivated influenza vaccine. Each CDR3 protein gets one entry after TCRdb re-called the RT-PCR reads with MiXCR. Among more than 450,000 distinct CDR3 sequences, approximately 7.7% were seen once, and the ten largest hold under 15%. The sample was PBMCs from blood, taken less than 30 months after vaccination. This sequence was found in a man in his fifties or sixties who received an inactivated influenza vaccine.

This chain's CDR3 is CASSEKGLAASTDTQYF. The CDR3, as DNA: TGTGCCAGCAGTGAAAAGGGACTAGCGGCTAGCACAGATACGCAGTATTTT. This rearrangement joins TRBV6-1 to TRBJ2-3, with TRBD2 identical over 11 bases. The CDR3 contains 17 residues. Unmatched junction bases numbered 4, after V lost 2 bases and J lost 0 bases. Germline V lookup: CDR1 MNHNS, CDR2 SASEGT.